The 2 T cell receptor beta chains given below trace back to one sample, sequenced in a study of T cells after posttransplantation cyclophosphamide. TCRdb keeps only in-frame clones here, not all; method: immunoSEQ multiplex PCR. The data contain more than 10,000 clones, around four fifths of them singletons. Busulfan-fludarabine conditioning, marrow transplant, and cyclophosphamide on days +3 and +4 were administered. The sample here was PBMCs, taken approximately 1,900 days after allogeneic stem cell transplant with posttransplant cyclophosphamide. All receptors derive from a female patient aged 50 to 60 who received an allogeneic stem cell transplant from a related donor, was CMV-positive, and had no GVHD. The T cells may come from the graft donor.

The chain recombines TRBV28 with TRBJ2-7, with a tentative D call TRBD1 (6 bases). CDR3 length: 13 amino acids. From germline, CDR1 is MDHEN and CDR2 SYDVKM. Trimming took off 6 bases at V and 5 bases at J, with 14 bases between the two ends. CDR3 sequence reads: CASRVTGSHEQYF. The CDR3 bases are TGTGCCAGCAGAGTTACAGGGTCCCACGAGCAGTACTTC.

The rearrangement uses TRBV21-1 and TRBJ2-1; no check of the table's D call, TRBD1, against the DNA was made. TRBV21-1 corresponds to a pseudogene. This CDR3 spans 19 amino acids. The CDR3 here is CASSKQSGTRAPPDNEQFF. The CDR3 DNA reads TGTGCCAGCAGCAAACAATCGGGGACAAGGGCTCCCCCAGACAATGAGCAGTTCTTC.